A single TCR beta chain is shown here with its context. Trimming removed 5 bases from V and 0 bases from J; junction bases left unmatched: 8. The length of the CDR3 is 17 residues. Per germline, CDR1 MNHEY and CDR2 SMNVEV (reference sequence). The data are from a study of beta chain features in type 1 diabetes. Sequencing targeted expressed TCRB transcripts, as all isolated RNA had been reverse transcribed. Generated by immunoSEQ multiplex PCR, the TCRdb table keeps only in-frame clones and is missing some. The sample holds about 230,000 clones, more than 9% seen once. The rearrangement joins TRBV27 to TRBJ1-1; the match to TRBD1 covers 11 bases. This sequence was found in a woman between 18 and 29 years old in good health. Input material: naive CD4+ T cells from blood. CDR3: CASSPGQGVPLNTEAFF. In DNA form, the CDR3 reads TGTGCCAGCAGTCCGGGACAGGGGGTCCCCTTGAACACTGAAGCTTTCTTT.